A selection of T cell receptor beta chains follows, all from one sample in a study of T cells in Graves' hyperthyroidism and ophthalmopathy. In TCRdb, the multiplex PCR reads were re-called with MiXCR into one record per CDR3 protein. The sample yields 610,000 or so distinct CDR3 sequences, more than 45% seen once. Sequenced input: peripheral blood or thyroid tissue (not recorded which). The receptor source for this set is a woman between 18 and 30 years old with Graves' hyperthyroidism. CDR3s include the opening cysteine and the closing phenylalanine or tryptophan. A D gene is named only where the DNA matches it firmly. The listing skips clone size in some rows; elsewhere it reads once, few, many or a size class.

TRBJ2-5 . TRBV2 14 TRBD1 CASKSGTGQETQYF TGCGCCAGCAAATCCGGGACAGGGCAAGAGACCCAGTACTTC
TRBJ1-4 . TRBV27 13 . CASSPRGDEKLFF TGTGCCAGCAGTCCTAGGGGAGACGAAAAACTGTTTTTT
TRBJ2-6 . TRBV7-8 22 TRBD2 CASSSAPPTGGMVYAGANVLTF TGTGCCAGCAGCTCCGCACCGCCAACGGGGGGGATGGTGTATGCTGGGGCCAACGTCCTGACTTTC
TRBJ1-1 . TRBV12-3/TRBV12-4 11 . CASIWGFDAFF TGTGCCAGCATTTGGGGGTTTGACGCTTTCTTT
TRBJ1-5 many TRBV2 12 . CASNRVNQPQHF TGTGCCAGCAATAGAGTCAATCAGCCCCAGCATTTT
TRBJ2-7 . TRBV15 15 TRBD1 CATSSDRGRINEQYF TGTGCCACCAGCAGCGACAGGGGGCGCATAAATGAGCAGTACTTC
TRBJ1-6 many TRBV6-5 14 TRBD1 CASSPDRVNSPLHF TGTGCCAGCAGCCCCGACAGGGTCAATTCACCCCTCCACTTT
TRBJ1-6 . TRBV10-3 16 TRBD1 CASSEASGQGDSPLHF TGTGCCAGCAGTGAAGCTTCGGGACAGGGGGACTCACCCCTCCACTTT
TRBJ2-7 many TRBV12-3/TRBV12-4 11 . CASSKAYEQYF TGTGCCAGCAGTAAGGCCTACGAGCAGTACTTC
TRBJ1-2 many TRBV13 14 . CASSTGQKVYGYTF TGTGCCAGCAGCACCGGACAGAAGGTATATGGCTACACCTTC
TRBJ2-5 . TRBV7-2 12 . CASGAQKETQYF TGTGCCAGCGGAGCACAGAAAGAGACCCAGTACTTC
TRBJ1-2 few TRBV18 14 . CASSPTQGGYGYTF TGTGCCAGCTCACCGACACAGGGTGGCTATGGCTACACCTTC
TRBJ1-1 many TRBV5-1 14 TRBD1 CATGQGTGDTEAFF TGCGCCACCGGACAGGGGACAGGTGATACTGAAGCTTTCTTT
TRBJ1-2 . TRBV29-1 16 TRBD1 CSVERDLGQGNYGYTF TGCAGCGTTGAGCGGGACCTAGGACAGGGAAACTATGGCTACACCTTC
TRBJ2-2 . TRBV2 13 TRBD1 CASSSEDRRELFF TGTGCCAGCAGTTCAGAGGACAGGCGGGAGCTGTTTTTT
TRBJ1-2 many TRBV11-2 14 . CASSLVSTAASYTF TGTGCCAGCAGCTTAGTCTCGACAGCTGCAAGCTACACCTTC
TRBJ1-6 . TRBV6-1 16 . CASRRPYQGRGSPLHF TGTGCCAGCAGACGCCCCTACCAGGGGAGAGGATCACCCCTCCACTTT
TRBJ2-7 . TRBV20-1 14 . CSAKTDNYGYEQYF TGCAGTGCCAAGACTGATAACTATGGCTACGAGCAGTACTTC
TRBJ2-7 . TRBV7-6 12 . CASSRYSYEQYF TGTGCCAGCAGCCGATACTCCTACGAGCAGTACTTC
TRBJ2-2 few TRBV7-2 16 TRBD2 CASSLYTSGATGELFF TGTGCCAGCAGCTTGTACACTAGCGGGGCCACCGGGGAGCTGTTTTTT
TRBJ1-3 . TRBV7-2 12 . CASSDRTNTIYF TGTGCCAGCAGTGACCGGACAAACACCATATATTTT
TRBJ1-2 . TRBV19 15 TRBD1 CASSPTGGYGYGYTF TGTGCCAGTAGTCCGACAGGGGGCTATGGCTATGGCTACACCTTC
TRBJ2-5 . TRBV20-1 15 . CSARDPGLMGDTQYF TGCAGTGCTAGAGATCCAGGACTCATGGGCGATACGCAGTACTTC
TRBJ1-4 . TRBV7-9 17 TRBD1 CASSFRNRGPSGEKLFF TGTGCCAGCAGCTTTCGGAACAGGGGGCCATCAGGTGAAAAACTGTTTTTT
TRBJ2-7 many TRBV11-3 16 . CASSLLGAGGSGEQYF TGTGCCAGCAGCTTATTGGGCGCCGGAGGGAGTGGCGAGCAGTACTTC
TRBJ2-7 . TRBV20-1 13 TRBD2 CSASTSGTYEQYF TGCAGTGCCTCGACTAGCGGTACCTACGAGCAGTACTTC
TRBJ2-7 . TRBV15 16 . CAASSQLGLLTYEQYF TGTGCCGCCAGCAGTCAACTGGGACTCTTAACCTACGAGCAGTACTTC
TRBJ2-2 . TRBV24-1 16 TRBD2 CATRHGTSGRTGELFF TGTGCCACCAGACATGGGACTAGCGGGAGGACCGGGGAGCTGTTTTTT
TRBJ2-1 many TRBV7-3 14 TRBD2 CASSTGLAVNEQFF TGTGCCAGCAGCACGGGACTAGCGGTTAATGAGCAGTTCTTC
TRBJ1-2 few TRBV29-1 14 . CSVEVRVGNYGYTF TGCAGCGTTGAAGTCAGGGTAGGGAACTATGGCTACACCTTC
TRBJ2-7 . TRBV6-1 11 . CASTSVYEQYF TGTGCCAGCACCTCGGTCTACGAGCAGTACTTT